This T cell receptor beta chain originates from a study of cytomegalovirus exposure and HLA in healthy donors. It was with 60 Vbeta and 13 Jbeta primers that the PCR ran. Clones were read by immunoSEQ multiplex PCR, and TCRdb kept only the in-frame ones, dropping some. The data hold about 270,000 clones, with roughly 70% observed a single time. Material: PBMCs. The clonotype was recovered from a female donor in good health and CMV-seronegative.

This CDR3 is CASSITDSIYEQYF. The CDR3 DNA reads TGCGCCAGCAGTATAACGGACAGCATCTACGAGCAGTACTTC. This chain connects TRBV4-1 to TRBJ2-7; a possible D gene is TRBD1 (6 bases). The CDR3 is made up of 14 amino acids. Trimming stripped 6 bases from V and 3 bases from J, with 15 bases between. Looked up from germline, CDR1 is MGHRA and CDR2 is YSYEKL.